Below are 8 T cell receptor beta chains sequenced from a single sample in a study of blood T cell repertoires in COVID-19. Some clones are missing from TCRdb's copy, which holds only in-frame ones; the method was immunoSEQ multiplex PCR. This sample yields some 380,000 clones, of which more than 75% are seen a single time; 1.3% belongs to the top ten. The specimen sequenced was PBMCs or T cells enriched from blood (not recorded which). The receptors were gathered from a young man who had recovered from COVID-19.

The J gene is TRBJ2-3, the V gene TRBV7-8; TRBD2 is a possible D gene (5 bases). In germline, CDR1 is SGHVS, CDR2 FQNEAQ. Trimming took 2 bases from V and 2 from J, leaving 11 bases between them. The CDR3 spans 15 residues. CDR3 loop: CASSLLSGYTDTQYF. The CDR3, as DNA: TGTGCCAGCAGCTTATTGTCGGGATACACAGATACGCAGTATTTT.

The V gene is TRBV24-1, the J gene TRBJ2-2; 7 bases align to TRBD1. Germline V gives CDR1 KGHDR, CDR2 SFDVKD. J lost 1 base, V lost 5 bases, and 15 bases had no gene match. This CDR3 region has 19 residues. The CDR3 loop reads CATSGPRGTQSMNTGELFF. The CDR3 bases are TGTGCCACCAGTGGACCCAGGGGGACCCAATCTATGAACACCGGGGAGCTGTTTTTT.

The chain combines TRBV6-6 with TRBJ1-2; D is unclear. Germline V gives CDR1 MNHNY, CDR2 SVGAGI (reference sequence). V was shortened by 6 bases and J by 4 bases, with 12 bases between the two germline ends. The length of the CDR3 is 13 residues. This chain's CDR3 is CASSSTATYGYTF. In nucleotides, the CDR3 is TGTGCCAGCAGCTCCACAGCTACCTATGGCTACACCTTC.

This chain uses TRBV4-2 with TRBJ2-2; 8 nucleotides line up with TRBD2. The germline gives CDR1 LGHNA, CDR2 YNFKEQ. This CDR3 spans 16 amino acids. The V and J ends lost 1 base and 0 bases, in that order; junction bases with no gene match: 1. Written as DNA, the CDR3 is TGTGCCAGCAGCCAAGCGGGGGGGACGAACACCGGGGAGCTGTTTTTT. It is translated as CASSQAGGTNTGELFF.

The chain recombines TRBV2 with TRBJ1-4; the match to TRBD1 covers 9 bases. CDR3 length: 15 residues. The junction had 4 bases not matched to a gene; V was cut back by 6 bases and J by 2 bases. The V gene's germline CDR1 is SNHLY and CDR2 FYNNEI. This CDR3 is CASRVTGGTNEKLFF. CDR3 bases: TGTGCCAGCAGAGTGACAGGGGGTACTAATGAAAAACTGTTTTTT.

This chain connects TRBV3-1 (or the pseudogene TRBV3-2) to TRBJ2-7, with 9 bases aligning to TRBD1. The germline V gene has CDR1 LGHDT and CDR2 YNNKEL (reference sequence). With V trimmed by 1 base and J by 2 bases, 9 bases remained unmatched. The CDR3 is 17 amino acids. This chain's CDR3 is CASSQVGLGQGAYEQYF. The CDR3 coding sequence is TGTGCCAGCAGCCAAGTGGGACTGGGACAGGGTGCCTACGAGCAGTACTTC.

The CDR3: CAGLIGGAYTGELFF. As DNA, the CDR3 is TGTGCCGGGTTGATTGGCGGGGCTTACACCGGGGAGCTGTTTTTT. The gene calls are TRBV7-9 and TRBJ2-2; D might be TRBD2 (6 bases). Per the germline V gene, CDR1 is SEHNR and CDR2 is FQNEAQ (reference sequence). The CDR3 is made up of 15 amino acids. V was trimmed by 11 bases and J by 3 bases, leaving 19 bases between them.

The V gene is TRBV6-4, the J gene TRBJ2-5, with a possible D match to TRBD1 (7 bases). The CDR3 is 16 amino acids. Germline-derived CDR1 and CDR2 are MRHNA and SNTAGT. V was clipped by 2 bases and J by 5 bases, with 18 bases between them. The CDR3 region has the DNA TGTGCCAGCAGTGACCGCGGGGACAGAGGCTGCGAGACCCAGTACTTC. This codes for CASSDRGDRGCETQYF.